A selection of T cell receptor beta chains follows, all from one sample in a study of cytomegalovirus exposure and HLA in healthy donors. The method was immunoSEQ multiplex PCR; TCRdb's version includes in-frame clones alone and lacks a portion of them. Altogether nearly 200,000 clones are present, 80% to 90% being singletons, with the ten largest covering about 1.2%. The sequenced sample was PBMCs. The source is a man younger than 40 in good health and CMV-seronegative. CDR3s include the opening cysteine and the closing phenylalanine or tryptophan. A D gene is named only where the DNA matches it firmly. Some rows mark clone size as missing; the rest say once, few, many or name a class of expanded clone.

v_call	d_call	clone_size	j_call	cdr3_aa	cdr3_nt
TRBV5-4	TRBD1	NA	TRBJ2-7	CASSRQGADEQYF	TGTGCCAGCAGCCGACAGGGGGCGGACGAGCAGTACTTC
TRBV7-2	NA	NA	TRBJ1-1	CASRVDRNTEAFF	TGTGCCAGCCGGGTAGACCGGAACACTGAAGCTTTCTTT
TRBV15	NA	NA	TRBJ2-3	CATSRDQGGKNTQYF	TGTGCCACCAGCAGAGATCAGGGGGGCAAAAATACGCAGTATTTT
TRBV7-9	NA	once	TRBJ1-2	CASSSAGSNYGYTF	TGTGCCAGCAGCTCCGCAGGATCAAACTATGGCTACACCTTC
TRBV6-6	NA	NA	TRBJ1-5	CATGLHQPQHF	TGTGCCACTGGGCTTCATCAGCCCCAGCATTTT
TRBV6-6	NA	NA	TRBJ1-5	CASSTGKVQPQHF	TGTGCCAGCAGTACAGGAAAAGTTCAGCCCCAGCATTTT
TRBV25-1	NA	NA	TRBJ1-1	CASSAPGRGDTEAFF	TGTGCCAGCAGTGCTCCAGGGAGGGGGGACACTGAAGCTTTCTTT
TRBV29-1	NA	NA	TRBJ2-3	CSVEGLPTMDTQYF	TGCAGCGTTGAAGGACTCCCGACGATGGATACGCAGTATTTT
TRBV29-1	NA	NA	TRBJ2-2	CSVEDRVRLFF	TGCAGCGTTGAAGATCGCGTCCGGCTGTTTTTT
TRBV15	TRBD2	NA	TRBJ2-3	CATSRDSLAGDSTDTQYF	TGTGCCACCAGCAGAGATTCACTAGCGGGGGATAGCACAGATACGCAGTATTTT
TRBV27	TRBD1	once	TRBJ2-7	CASSPQGGRSYEQYF	TGTGCCAGCAGTCCACAGGGGGGTCGCTCCTACGAGCAGTACTTC
TRBV19	NA	NA	TRBJ2-1	CASSANNEQFF	TGTGCCAGTAGTGCGAACAATGAGCAGTTCTTC
TRBV6-5	TRBD1	NA	TRBJ1-2	CASTPDRAKAGYTF	TGTGCCAGCACCCCGGACAGGGCCAAGGCTGGCTACACCTTC
TRBV6-5	TRBD1	once	TRBJ2-7	CASSSTGARVEQYF	TGTGCCAGCAGTTCGACAGGGGCCCGGGTCGAGCAGTACTTC
TRBV4-2	TRBD1	NA	TRBJ2-7	CASSQERDSSYEQYF	TGTGCCAGCAGCCAAGAACGGGACAGCTCCTACGAGCAGTACTTC
TRBV4-2	TRBD1	NA	TRBJ2-1	CASRSRDRGRNEQFF	TGTGCCAGCAGGTCCCGGGACAGGGGGCGCAATGAGCAGTTCTTC
TRBV7-2	TRBD1	NA	TRBJ1-2	CASSLGTQGALRSGYGYTF	TGTGCCAGCAGCTTAGGGACACAGGGGGCGTTGAGGTCTGGCTATGGCTACACCTTC
TRBV18	NA	NA	TRBJ2-5	CASSPGGPETQYF	TGTGCCAGCTCACCAGGTGGCCCGGAGACCCAGTACTTC
TRBV7-6	NA	NA	TRBJ1-1	CASSLLPRNTEAFF	TGTGCCAGCAGCTTACTCCCCCGGAACACTGAAGCTTTCTTT
TRBV27	NA	NA	TRBJ1-1	CASSRIGQNTEAFF	TGTGCCAGCAGCCGAATCGGACAGAACACTGAAGCTTTCTTT
TRBV7-9	TRBD1	NA	TRBJ1-1	CASSATQGATEAFF	TGTGCCAGCAGCGCGACACAGGGGGCCACTGAAGCTTTCTTT
TRBV6-4	NA	NA	TRBJ1-2	CASSQSGTQGYYGYTF	TGTGCCAGCAGTCAATCCGGGACACAAGGGTACTATGGCTACACCTTC
TRBV2	TRBD2	NA	TRBJ2-5	CASSQAGGRETQYF	TGTGCCAGCAGTCAAGCGGGAGGAAGAGAGACCCAGTACTTC
TRBV4-2	NA	NA	TRBJ1-3	CASSRDRNAQGGSWNTIYF	TGTGCCAGCAGCCGGGATAGAAACGCGCAGGGAGGGTCTTGGAACACCATATATTTT
TRBV7-2	NA	NA	TRBJ1-2	CASSLPREVSFYGYTF	TGTGCCAGCAGCTTACCCAGGGAAGTGAGTTTCTATGGCTACACCTTC
TRBV15	NA	NA	TRBJ2-7	CATSGEWSGSYEQYF	TGTGCCACCAGCGGAGAGTGGAGTGGCTCCTACGAGCAGTACTTC
TRBV19	NA	NA	TRBJ1-1	CASSILSGANTEAFF	TGTGCCAGTAGTATCTTGAGCGGGGCGAACACTGAAGCTTTCTTT
TRBV28	TRBD2	few	TRBJ2-2	CASSYPLAGGDTGELFF	TGTGCCAGCAGTTACCCCCTGGCGGGAGGGGACACCGGGGAGCTGTTTTTT
TRBV9	NA	NA	TRBJ2-1	CASSVGGTPVNEQFF	TGTGCCAGCAGCGTAGGTGGGACACCAGTAAATGAGCAGTTCTTC
TRBV19	NA	NA	TRBJ2-7	CASSPYTGNEQYF	TGTGCCAGTAGTCCATACACAGGGAACGAGCAGTACTTC